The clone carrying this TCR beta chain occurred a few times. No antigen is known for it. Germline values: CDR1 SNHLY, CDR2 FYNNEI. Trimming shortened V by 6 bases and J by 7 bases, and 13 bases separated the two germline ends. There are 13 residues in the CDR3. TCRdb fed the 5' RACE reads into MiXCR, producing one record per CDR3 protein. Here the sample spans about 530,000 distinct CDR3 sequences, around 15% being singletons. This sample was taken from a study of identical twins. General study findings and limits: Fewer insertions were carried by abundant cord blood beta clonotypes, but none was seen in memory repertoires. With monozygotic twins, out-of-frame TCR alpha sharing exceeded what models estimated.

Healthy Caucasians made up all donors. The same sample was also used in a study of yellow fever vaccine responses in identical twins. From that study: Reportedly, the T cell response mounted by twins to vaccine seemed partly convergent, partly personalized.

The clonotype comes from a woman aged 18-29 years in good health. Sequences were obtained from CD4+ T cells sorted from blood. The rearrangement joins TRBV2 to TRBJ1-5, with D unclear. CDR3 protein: CASSLSGVQPQHF. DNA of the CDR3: TGTGCCAGCAGCCTAAGCGGTGTACAGCCCCAGCATTTT.